The 6 T cell receptor beta chains below were found in one sample sequenced in a study of beta chain features in type 1 diabetes. Expressed TCRB transcripts were sequenced, since all the RNA that had been isolated was reverse transcribed. Sequencing used immunoSEQ multiplex PCR; TCRdb keeps in-frame clones, though not all of them. The sample lists some 150,000 clones, around a tenth occurring once. The sequenced sample consisted of central memory CD4+ T cells from blood. All receptors come from a man between 18 and 35 years old in good health.

This clone was seen more than once but under ten times. V and J are TRBV7-3 and TRBJ2-5, with D tentatively TRBD1 (7 bases). The CDR3 length is 14 residues. Germline V gives CDR1 SGHTA, CDR2 FQGTGA. V was shortened by 11 bases and J by 0 bases, with 16 bases between the two germline ends. CDR3 in DNA: TGTGCCCTCAGGGGGGCAACGTACCAAGAGACCCAGTACTTC. It is translated as CALRGATYQETQYF.

This chain connects TRBV6-6 to TRBJ2-6; D gene ambiguous. Germline CDR1 is MNHNY and CDR2 is SVGAGI (reference sequence). Trimming cost V 6 bases and J 12 bases, with 9 bases left between them. The CDR3 is 11 residues long. CDR3 bases: TGTGCCAGCAGCCCCATGGCCGTCCTGACTTTC. Amino acids: CASSPMAVLTF.

V usage is TRBV9 and J usage is TRBJ2-2; 13 nucleotides align to TRBD2. After removal of 3 bases from V and 5 bases from J, the junction contained 1 base not matched to a gene. The CDR3 totals 15 residues. Germline V gene lookup returns CDR1 SGDLS and CDR2 YYNGEE. The CDR3 reads CASSGLAGGTGELFF. DNA of the CDR3: TGTGCCAGCAGCGGACTAGCGGGGGGAACCGGGGAGCTGTTTTTT.

The chain joins TRBV4-3 to TRBJ2-2; 9 positions agree with TRBD1. Germline V gene sequence: CDR1 LGHNA, CDR2 YSLEER. With V trimmed by 1 base and J by 5 bases, 8 bases remained unmatched. CDR3 length: 17 amino acids. CDR3 bases: TGCGCCAGCAGCCAAGGGTCGGACAGGGGTAGGACCGGGGAGCTGTTTTTT. Protein sequence: CASSQGSDRGRTGELFF.

The V call is TRBV7-9, the J call TRBJ2-6; TRBD1 agrees at 9 bases. Germline CDR1 SEHNR, CDR2 FQNEAQ (reference sequence). The CDR3 totals 18 residues. V shed 5 bases, J shed 1 base, and the junction held 9 bases outside the gene matches. The CDR3 sequence: CASSGQGKGESGANVLTF. The CDR3, as DNA: TGTGCCAGCAGCGGACAGGGGAAAGGGGAATCTGGGGCCAACGTCCTGACTTTC.

The chain couples TRBV19 to TRBJ1-2; no clear D. Germline CDR1 and CDR2: LNHDA and SQIVND (reference sequence). V was pared by 6 bases and J by 7 bases, with 9 bases between. The CDR3 has 11 residues. The CDR3 loop is CASRIGSGYTF. The CDR3 bases are TGTGCCAGTAGAATCGGTTCTGGCTACACCTTC. Supplemented by reference TRBV19 and TRBJ1-2, the full variable domain reads DGGITQSPKYLFRKEGQNVTLSCEQNLNHDAMYWYRQDPGQGLRLIYYSQIVNDFQKGDIAEGYSVSREKKESFPLTVTSAQKNPTAFYLCASRIGSGYTFGSGTRLTVV.